Each of the 29 T cell receptor beta chains below was sequenced from the same sample in a study of blood T cell repertoires in COVID-19. Clones were read by immunoSEQ multiplex PCR, and TCRdb kept only the in-frame ones, dropping some. The table shows roughly 40,000 clones, with over 70% occurring only once. The sequencing sample was made of peripheral blood. The receptor source for this set is a man of 80 years or more with active or convalescent COVID-19.

The V call is TRBV2, the J call TRBJ1-2, with 7 bases identical to TRBD1. The CDR3 is made up of 13 amino acids. The germline V gene has CDR1 SNHLY and CDR2 FYNNEI. V dropped 6 bases and J dropped 2; count of bases not matched to a gene: 3. The CDR3, as DNA: TGTGCCAGCAGCCAACAGGGGAACTATGGCTACACCTTC. Translation: CASSQQGNYGYTF.

The sample holds one count of this clone. V is TRBV7-2 and J is TRBJ2-3; 8 bases match TRBD2. Trimming cost V 7 bases and J 3 bases; bases outside gene matches: 6. From germline, CDR1 is SGHTA and CDR2 FQGNSA. This CDR3 has 14 residues. CDR3 DNA: TGTGCCAGCATTCCGGGACTAGTTACAGATACGCAGTATTTT. This encodes CASIPGLVTDTQYF.

The gene calls are TRBV5-8 and TRBJ2-1; 7 bases agree with TRBD2. Germline-derived CDR1 and CDR2 are SGHTS and YDEGEE. After removal of 6 bases from V and 4 bases from J, the junction contained 13 bases not matched to a gene. The CDR3 is 16 residues long. This chain's CDR3 is CASTIGGAGAYNEQFF. The CDR3 region has the DNA TGTGCCAGCACCATCGGTGGGGCGGGAGCGTACAATGAGCAGTTCTTC.

CDR3 in amino acids: CASSQDRRTEAFF. The CDR3 DNA follows: TGTGCCAGCAGCCAAGACCGCAGGACTGAAGCTTTCTTT. This rearrangement joins TRBV4-2 to TRBJ1-1; D is undetermined. Looked up from germline, CDR1 is LGHNA and CDR2 is YNFKEQ. Trimming removed 0 bases at V and 5 bases at J, with 7 bases between. This CDR3 spans 13 amino acids.

The chain couples TRBV10-2 to TRBJ1-2, with 7 positions matching TRBD1. The CDR3 covers 17 residues. Trimming took 2 bases from V and 6 from J; bases not matched to a gene: 15. Germline CDR1 reads WSHSY; CDR2 reads SAAADI. The CDR3 loop is CASSEDRRGSQGDGYTF. The CDR3 nucleotides are TGCGCCAGCAGTGAGGACCGCAGGGGCTCCCAGGGGGATGGCTACACCTTC.

The V and J genes are TRBV7-2 and TRBJ2-1, with D perhaps TRBD1 (5 bases). The CDR3 is 13 residues long. The V gene lost 2 bases and the J gene lost 4 bases, with 6 bases spanning the gap. Per the germline V gene, CDR1 is SGHTA and CDR2 is FQGNSA. Here the CDR3 DNA reads TGTGCCAGCAGCTTACAGGGATACAATGAGCAGTTCTTC. It encodes CASSLQGYNEQFF.

The genes are TRBV7-7 and TRBJ2-5; D is perhaps TRBD2 (5 bases). The germline V gene encodes CDR1 SSHAT and CDR2 FNYEAQ (reference sequence). The V gene lost 5 bases and the J gene lost 2 bases, with 12 bases spanning the gap. The CDR3 consists of 14 residues. CDR3 nucleotides: TGTGCCAGCAGCCGGGATGTCTTTCAAGAGACCCAGTACTTC. Amino acids: CASSRDVFQETQYF.

The V and J genes are TRBV6-2 or TRBV6-3 and TRBJ2-3; D is possibly TRBD1 (5 bases). The CDR3 consists of 13 residues. V gave up 5 bases and J gave up 5 bases, with 11 bases separating them. The V gene's germline CDR1 is MNHEY and CDR2 SVGEGT. Here the CDR3 reads CASSKRQGDTQYF. The CDR3 coding sequence is TGTGCCAGCAGTAAACGTCAGGGAGATACGCAGTATTTT.

The V and J genes are TRBV19 and TRBJ2-7; TRBD1 matches at 8 bases. The CDR3 loop spans 14 amino acids. Germline V CDR1 and CDR2: LNHDA, SQIVND (reference sequence). V shed 7 bases, J shed 2 bases, and the junction held 7 bases outside the gene matches. CDR3 DNA: TGTGCCAGTAACCCAACAGGGGGGACCTACGAGCAGTACTTC. It translates to CASNPTGGTYEQYF.

The chain couples TRBV5-1 to TRBJ1-6; possibly TRBD1 for D (5 bases). The V gene's germline CDR1 is SGHRS and CDR2 YFSETQ. Trimming stripped 5 bases from V and 1 base from J, with 25 bases between. The CDR3 is 20 amino acids. The CDR3 sequence: CASSPHRPRVSTSYNSPLHF. The CDR3 nucleotides are TGCGCCAGCAGTCCCCACAGGCCACGAGTTAGCACGTCCTATAATTCACCCCTCCACTTT.

This chain's CDR3 is CAARPGFGNYGYTF. In DNA, the CDR3 is TGTGCCGCCCGGCCAGGGTTTGGGAACTATGGCTACACCTTC. The rearrangement uses TRBV10-3 and TRBJ1-2; D perhaps matches TRBD1 (5 bases). CDR3 length: 14 amino acids. V lost 11 bases and J 2 bases, leaving 18 bases between the germline ends. Per germline, CDR1 ENHRY and CDR2 SYGVKD.

This clone has more than one count but fewer than ten. The V call is TRBV4-2, the J call TRBJ1-6; 8 bases are shared with TRBD1. Germline-derived CDR1 and CDR2 are LGHNA and YNFKEQ. The CDR3 contains 17 residues. V trimming: 1 base; J trimming: 4 bases; junction bases outside the gene matches: 6. CDR3 sequence: CASSQAWGDRYNSPLHF. CDR3 DNA: TGTGCCAGCAGCCAAGCCTGGGGGGACAGGTATAATTCACCCCTCCACTTT.

This clone was seen only a few times. The V and J genes are TRBV3-1 (or the pseudogene TRBV3-2) and TRBJ1-1; D is undetermined. Looked up from germline, CDR1 is LGHDT and CDR2 is YNNKEL (reference sequence). Between the trimmed V and J ends, which lost 2 bases and 6 bases, there was a span of 13 bases. The CDR3 spans 14 residues. CDR3 bases: TGTGCCAGCAGCCAATCCGCACGACACGCTGAAGCTTTCTTT. Protein: CASSQSARHAEAFF.

V usage is TRBV6-2 or TRBV6-3 and J usage is TRBJ2-3; TRBD2 matches 8 bases. From germline, CDR1 is MNHEY and CDR2 SVGEGT. After removal of 2 bases from V and 0 bases from J, the junction contained 13 bases not matched to a gene. The CDR3 has 19 amino acids. CDR3 nucleotides: TGTGCCAGCAGTTACGGCTTGGGTATAGCGGGGCTAAGCACAGATACGCAGTATTTT. Translated, it gives CASSYGLGIAGLSTDTQYF.

The chain combines TRBV27 with TRBJ1-2, with D unclear. Germline CDR1 reads MNHEY; CDR2 reads SMNVEV (reference sequence). The CDR3 loop spans 14 amino acids. V was pared by 5 bases and J by 3 bases, with 13 bases between. CDR3 sequence (DNA): TGTGCCAGCAGTAGAGCAGACCTAGACTATGGCTACACCTTC. Translation gives CASSRADLDYGYTF.

This clone appeared once. The chain employs TRBV2 and TRBJ2-7, with 7 bases fitting TRBD1. V was clipped by 5 bases and J by 10 bases; unmatched bases: 17. In germline, CDR1 is SNHLY, CDR2 FYNNEI. This CDR3 is 15 amino acids long. The CDR3 region has the DNA TGTGCCAGCAGTCCAGACAGGGCCCGTAGTGATGGTCAGTACTTC. This codes for CASSPDRARSDGQYF.

The V gene is TRBV4-1, the J gene TRBJ2-7; 9 bases align to TRBD2. The trim removed 2 bases at V and 3 bases at J, leaving 5 bases unmatched. CDR3 length equals 15 residues. Looked up from germline, CDR1 is MGHRA and CDR2 is YSYEKL. The CDR3 DNA follows: TGCGCCAGCAGCCAAAATAGCGGGAGTTTCTACGAGCAGTACTTC. It specifies CASSQNSGSFYEQYF.

The V gene is TRBV12-3 or TRBV12-4, the J gene TRBJ1-4; D is uncertain. CDR3 length: 13 residues. Deletions cut 7 bases from V and 6 bases from J, with 12 bases between. The CDR3 coding sequence is TGTGCCAGCAAGTGGCGCAGCGATGAAAAACTGTTTTTT. Residues: CASKWRSDEKLFF.

Here the CDR3 reads CASSQGWSFRGGGTQYF. The DNA for the CDR3 is TGTGCCAGCAGCCAAGGATGGTCGTTCCGGGGAGGGGGTACGCAGTATTTT. The chain joins TRBV3-1 (or the pseudogene TRBV3-2) to TRBJ2-3; a possible D gene is TRBD2 (7 bases). Germline V lookup: CDR1 LGHDT, CDR2 YNNKEL (reference sequence). V lost 1 base and J 8 bases, leaving 22 bases between the germline ends. The CDR3 contains 17 residues.

The chain couples TRBV12-3 or TRBV12-4 to TRBJ1-5; 7 bases are shared with TRBD1. The trim removed 5 bases at V and 5 bases at J, leaving 3 bases unmatched. This CDR3 has 13 amino acids. CDR3 amino acids: CASSDRVDQPQHF. As DNA, the CDR3 is TGTGCCAGCAGTGACAGGGTCGATCAGCCCCAGCATTTT.

This clone appeared a single time. The chain uses TRBV6-5 and TRBJ1-4, with a tentative D call TRBD1 (6 bases). Trimming stripped 2 bases from V and 4 bases from J, with 14 bases between. Looked up from germline, CDR1 is MNHEY and CDR2 is SVGAGI. The CDR3 extends over 16 amino acids. The CDR3 loop is CASSYEGVGYNEKLFF. The CDR3 DNA is TGTGCCAGCAGTTACGAGGGGGTTGGGTATAATGAAAAACTGTTTTTT.

The J gene is TRBJ2-1, the V gene TRBV9, with TRBD2 matching 7 bases. CDR3 length: 18 amino acids. Germline CDR1 is SGDLS and CDR2 is YYNGEE. V shed 2 bases, J shed 7 bases, and the junction held 18 bases outside the gene matches. The CDR3 sequence is CASSVTLRGGRGVNEQFF. CDR3 sequence (DNA): TGTGCCAGCAGCGTTACCCTCAGAGGCGGGAGAGGGGTTAATGAGCAGTTCTTC.

The chain uses TRBV4-3 and TRBJ2-3, with D maybe TRBD2 (6 bases). Trimming took 3 bases from V and 6 from J, leaving 16 bases between them. Germline loops: CDR1 LGHNA, CDR2 YSLEER. The CDR3 covers 15 residues. For the CDR3, the DNA is TGCGCCAGCAGCCACGACTCCTCGCGGGGTGATACGCAGTATTTT. Its translation: CASSHDSSRGDTQYF.

The rearrangement joins TRBV7-8 to TRBJ1-1; D remains ambiguous. V was trimmed by 2 bases and J by 5 bases, leaving 18 bases between them. The CDR3 spans 16 residues. Germline CDR1 is SGHVS and CDR2 is FQNEAQ. CDR3 bases: TGTGCCAGCAGCTTAACGAGTCTGGGCCCAAGGACTGAAGCTTTCTTT. Its protein product is CASSLTSLGPRTEAFF.

The chain carries TRBV4-3 and TRBJ1-2; TRBD1 matches 8 bases. There are 17 residues in the CDR3. With V trimmed by 4 bases and J by 6 bases, 16 bases remained unmatched. The germline CDR1 and CDR2 sequences are LGHNA and YSLEER. The CDR3 is CASSRGGATGGGNGYTF. The CDR3 DNA is TGCGCCAGCAGCCGAGGTGGGGCTACAGGGGGAGGGAATGGCTACACCTTC.

V gene TRBV5-1 combines with J gene TRBJ2-7, with D unclear. The CDR3 has 13 amino acids. Per germline, CDR1 SGHRS and CDR2 YFSETQ. V was shortened by 0 bases and J by 3 bases, with 7 bases between the two germline ends. CDR3 sequence: CASSLDNLYEQYF. DNA for the CDR3: TGCGCCAGCAGCTTGGACAACCTCTACGAGCAGTACTTC.

The chain couples TRBV11-1 to TRBJ2-1, with TRBD2 matching over 8 bases. The ends lost 7 bases at V and 3 bases at J; junction bases unmatched: 8. The CDR3 is made up of 15 amino acids. Germline CDR1 SGHAT, CDR2 FQDESV (reference sequence). The chain's CDR3 is CASTDPTSGYNEQFF. The CDR3 region has the DNA TGTGCCAGCACCGACCCAACTAGCGGCTACAATGAGCAGTTCTTC.

The chain has TRBV13 and TRBJ2-7; 7 bases match TRBD2. The CDR3 totals 15 residues. Germline CDR1 is PRHDT and CDR2 is FYEKMQ (reference sequence). V dropped 5 bases and J dropped 7; count of bases not matched to a gene: 14. For the CDR3, the DNA is TGTGCCAGCAGCGTCTTGGGGGGGAGGTCGGAAGAGCAGTACTTC. Its protein is CASSVLGGRSEEQYF. Complete variable domain (other parts from reference TRBV13 and TRBJ2-7): AAGVIQSPRHLIKEKRETATLKCYPIPRHDTVYWYQQGPGQDPQFLISFYEKMQSDKGSIPDRFSAQQFSDYHSELNMSSLELGDSALYFCASSVLGGRSEEQYFGPGTRLTVT.

The genes are TRBV19 and TRBJ1-5, with D tentatively TRBD1 (5 bases). The CDR3 sequence is 15 residues long. CDR1 is LNHDA, CDR2 SQIVND, per germline (reference sequence). Deletions cut 5 bases from V and 2 bases from J, with 13 bases between. The CDR3: CASSRDGGGNQPQHF. CDR3 DNA: TGTGCCAGTAGTCGGGATGGAGGGGGCAATCAGCCCCAGCATTTT.